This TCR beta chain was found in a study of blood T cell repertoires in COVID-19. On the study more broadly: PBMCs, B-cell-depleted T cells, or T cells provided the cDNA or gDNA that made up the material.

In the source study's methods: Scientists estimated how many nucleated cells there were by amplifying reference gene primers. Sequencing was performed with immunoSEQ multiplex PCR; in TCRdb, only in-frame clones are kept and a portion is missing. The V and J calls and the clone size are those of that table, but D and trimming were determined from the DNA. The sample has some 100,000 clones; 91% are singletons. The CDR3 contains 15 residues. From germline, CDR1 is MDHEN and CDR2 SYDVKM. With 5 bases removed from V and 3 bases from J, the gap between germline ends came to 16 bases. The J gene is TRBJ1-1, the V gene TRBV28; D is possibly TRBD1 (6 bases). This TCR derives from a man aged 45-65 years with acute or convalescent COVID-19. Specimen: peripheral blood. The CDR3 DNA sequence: TGTGCCAGCAGTGCAGGGGATTCGCGTTACACTGAAGCTTTCTTT. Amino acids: CASSAGDSRYTEAFF.